The clone carrying this T cell receptor (beta chain) showed up many times. Its cognate antigen is unknown. This specimen belongs to a study of tumor-infiltrating lymphocytes in primary liver carcinoma. Points from the study as a whole: About 8-25% of top clones, no more, were shared by all five regions.

Germline V gene lookup returns CDR1 SGHDT and CDR2 YYEEEE. This CDR3 has 17 amino acids. V lost 9 bases to trimming and J lost 1 base, with 23 bases between them. Constant-region priming of approximately 500 ng total RNA yielded TCR beta cDNA. Libraries of TCR beta came from three nested multiplex PCR rounds with slightly modified ARM-PCR. Each of the first two PCR rounds ran roughly 9 cycles with TRBV1-TRBV30 forward and C-beta reverse primers. TCRdb reanalysed the multiplex PCR reads using MiXCR and keeps one entry per CDR3 protein. The profile shows 99,000 or so distinct CDR3 sequences, roughly 69% of them singletons. Joint extraction of RNA and DNA used about 17-31 mg of bulk tissue that was unsorted. Patients underwent resection of primary liver carcinoma. Patients were treatment-naive with chronic HBV infection. Uniformly, tumor samples exhibited a viable tumor cell fraction exceeding 75%.

This clonotype originated in a woman aged 55-70 years with primary liver carcinoma and hepatitis B virus infection. Sequencing input: liver tumor tissue from sampling region 5. Subset defined: tumor region T5, tumor centre. The chain recombines TRBV5-6 with TRBJ2-1; D is perhaps TRBD1 (6 bases). As DNA, the CDR3 is TGTGCCACCTGGGTAACAGGGAAGGAAAGATCCTACAATGAGCAGTTCTTC. This sequence encodes CATWVTGKERSYNEQFF.